A single sample gave rise to the 9 T cell receptor beta chains below, sequenced in a study of human T cells and chemical hapten exposure. As the library was built, unique molecular identifiers were attached to individual cDNA molecules. MiXCR was run by TCRdb on the reads, yielding one entry per CDR3 protein. The sample gives 500 to 700 distinct CDR3 sequences, 67% of which show up once; around 19% is in the top ten. The treatment is: therapeutic diphenylcyclopropenone sensitization with weekly scalp DPC. The starting material was whole blood, obtained before DPC sensitization or 2, 6, or about 24 weeks after (not recorded which). The receptors were sampled from an adult with alopecia areata. Some clones in this sample may be carry-over from other donors' samples. This table probably holds off-target reads from a library built for another chain.

This clonotype has a handful of counts. Here the CDR3 DNA reads TGTGCCAGCAGTGGGACAGGGGGCTCCTACAATGAGCAGTTCTTC. Translated, it gives CASSGTGGSYNEQFF. The rearrangement uses TRBV2 and TRBJ2-1, with TRBD1 matching 10 bases. This CDR3 spans 15 amino acids. The J segment lost 0 bases and the V segment lost 4 bases, leaving 0 bases of the junction unmatched. Germline assignment: CDR1 SNHLY and CDR2 FYNNEI.

The chain uses TRBV28 and TRBJ2-2; TRBD2 aligns across 7 bases. The CDR3 has 14 residues. Germline CDR1 and CDR2: MDHEN and SYDVKM. V trimming: 7 bases; J trimming: 7 bases; junction bases outside the gene matches: 9. CDR3 sequence: CASKKLAYIGELFF. CDR3 coding DNA: TGTGCCAGCAAGAAACTAGCGTATATCGGGGAGCTGTTTTTT.

V and J are TRBV6-2 or TRBV6-3 and TRBJ1-5; no firm D call. Germline-derived CDR1 and CDR2 are MNHEY and SVGEGT. The length of the CDR3 is 15 residues. The V end was cut by 6 bases, the J end by 3 bases, with 15 bases between. The DNA of the CDR3 is TGTGCCAGCAGACGGACTCTGGGATCCAATCAGCCCCAGCATTTT. Its protein product is CASRRTLGSNQPQHF.

The genes are TRBV6-5 and TRBJ2-1; D is perhaps TRBD2 (7 bases). V lost 10 bases, J lost 2 bases, and 18 bases lay in between. Germline V gene sequence: CDR1 MNHEY, CDR2 SVGAGI. The CDR3 runs 15 residues. This CDR3 reads CAISPRGGAYNEQFF. In DNA form, the CDR3 reads TGTGCCATCTCACCCCGAGGGGGGGCCTACAATGAGCAGTTCTTC.

This clonotype turned up a few times. V gene TRBV2 combines with J gene TRBJ2-1; D is uncertain. The V end was cut by 7 bases, the J end by 9 bases, with 19 bases between. Germline values: CDR1 SNHLY, CDR2 FYNNEI. The CDR3 is 14 amino acids. This chain's CDR3 is CASNSASPYGEQFF. For the CDR3, the DNA is TGTGCCAGCAATTCAGCTAGTCCCTACGGTGAGCAGTTCTTC.

In this sample, this clonotype turned up a few times. The V gene is TRBV11-2, the J gene TRBJ2-5, with D maybe TRBD1 (6 bases). V was clipped by 5 bases and J by 2 bases, with 12 bases between them. This CDR3 has 14 residues. The germline V gene encodes CDR1 SGHAT and CDR2 FQNNGV. The CDR3 DNA is TGTGCCAGCAGCGCCACCGGGACACAAGAGACCCAGTACTTC. Its protein is CASSATGTQETQYF.

In its sample, this clonotype was seen a few times. J is TRBJ1-2 and V is TRBV7-2, with no clear D. Germline CDR1 and CDR2: SGHTA and FQGNSA. The CDR3 contains 12 residues. Trimming stripped 0 bases from V and 4 bases from J, with 3 bases between. The CDR3 loop is CASSLASYGYTF. The CDR3, as DNA: TGTGCCAGCAGCTTAGCGTCCTATGGCTACACCTTC.

The rearrangement uses TRBV7-9 and TRBJ2-2, with TRBD1 identical over 8 bases. Germline CDR1 reads SEHNR; CDR2 reads FQNEAQ (reference sequence). The CDR3 has 17 amino acids. J gave up 3 bases and V 2 bases, and 8 bases lay outside the gene matches. CDR3 DNA sequence: TGTGCCAGCAGCTTACCAACCTACAGGGGGGACACCGGGGAGCTGTTTTTT. As protein: CASSLPTYRGDTGELFF.

CDR3 sequence reads: CASRTGFTDTQYF. Written as DNA, the CDR3 is TGTGCCAGCAGGACAGGATTCACAGATACGCAGTATTTT. The J gene is TRBJ2-3, the V gene TRBV6-5; D might be TRBD1 (6 bases). Trimming removed 6 bases from V and 2 bases from J, with 9 bases in between. The CDR3 runs to 13 residues. Germline lookup yields CDR1 MNHEY and CDR2 SVGAGI.